The clone carrying this T cell receptor beta chain was recorded at least ten times. TCR beta CDR3 sequences were amplified from RNA transcripts. Primed by the HTBI set, a first-round RT-PCR was run on the TCR CDR3. TCRdb passed the multiplex PCR reads through MiXCR, listing each CDR3 protein once. Of roughly 500,000 distinct CDR3 sequences in the sample, 40% to 50% were seen once. This record belongs to a study of T cells in Graves' hyperthyroidism and ophthalmopathy. V gave up 0 bases and J gave up 11 bases, with 14 bases separating them. Germline CDR1 and CDR2: LNHNV and YYDKDF (reference sequence). The CDR3 length is 15 residues.

Sequences were obtained from peripheral blood or thyroid tissue (not recorded which). The clonotype was recovered from an adult woman with Graves' disease, either hyperthyroidism or ophthalmopathy (not recorded which). The rearrangement links TRBV15 to TRBJ1-6; tentatively, D is TRBD1 (5 bases). As DNA, the CDR3 is TGTGCCACCAGCAGAGAAGCGGGGGAAGGGACACCCCTCCACTTT. It yields the protein CATSREAGEGTPLHF.